This TCR beta chain originates from a study of cytomegalovirus exposure and HLA in healthy donors. This CDR3 is built from 15 residues. With 5 bases clipped from V and 7 bases from J, the junction kept 8 bases outside the gene matches. CDR1 SGHAT and CDR2 FQDESV come from the germline V gene (reference sequence). Study observations and caveats: Reports indicated that the classifier achieved high specificity and sensitivity in diagnosing cytomegalovirus status. Because they were indistinguishable, some V segments, including TRBV6-2 and TRBV6-3, were excluded.

As for this clone: Its antigen is still unknown.

PCR amplification relied on 60 Vbeta primers (plus 13 Jbeta primers). Per the original methods: Around 11 million shared chains were among the about 80 million unique TCR beta chains that a later analysis counted. Libraries were prepared by immunoSEQ multiplex PCR; TCRdb keeps only in-frame clonotypes and omits some of them. That table supplies the V and J calls and clone size; D and trimming were determined from the DNA. Among some 85,000 clones listed, roughly four fifths were seen once. V and J are TRBV11-1 and TRBJ1-6, with TRBD1 matching over 7 bases. The receptor comes from a woman aged 40-49 years in good health and CMV-seropositive. Sequenced material: PBMCs. The CDR3 spells CASSVDRANNSPLHF. The DNA for the CDR3 is TGTGCCAGCAGCGTAGACAGGGCCAACAATTCACCCCTCCACTTT.